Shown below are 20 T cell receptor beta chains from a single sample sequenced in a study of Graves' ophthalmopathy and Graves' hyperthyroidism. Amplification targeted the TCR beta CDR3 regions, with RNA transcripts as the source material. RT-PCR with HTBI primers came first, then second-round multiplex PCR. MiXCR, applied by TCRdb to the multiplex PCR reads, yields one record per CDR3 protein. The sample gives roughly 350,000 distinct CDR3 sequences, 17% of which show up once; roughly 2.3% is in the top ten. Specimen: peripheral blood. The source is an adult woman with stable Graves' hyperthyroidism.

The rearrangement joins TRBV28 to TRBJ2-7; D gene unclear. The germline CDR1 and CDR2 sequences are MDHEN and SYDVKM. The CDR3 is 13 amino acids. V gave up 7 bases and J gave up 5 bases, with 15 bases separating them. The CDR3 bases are TGTGCCAGCACCGCCGTCTTTCTGGACGAGCAGTACTTC. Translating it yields CASTAVFLDEQYF.

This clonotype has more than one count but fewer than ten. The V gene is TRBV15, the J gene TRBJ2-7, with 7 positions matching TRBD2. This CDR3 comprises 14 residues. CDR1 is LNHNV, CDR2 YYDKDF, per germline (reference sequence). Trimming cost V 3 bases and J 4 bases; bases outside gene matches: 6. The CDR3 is CATSSGEGWYEQYF. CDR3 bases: TGTGCCACCAGCAGTGGGGAGGGATGGTACGAGCAGTACTTC.

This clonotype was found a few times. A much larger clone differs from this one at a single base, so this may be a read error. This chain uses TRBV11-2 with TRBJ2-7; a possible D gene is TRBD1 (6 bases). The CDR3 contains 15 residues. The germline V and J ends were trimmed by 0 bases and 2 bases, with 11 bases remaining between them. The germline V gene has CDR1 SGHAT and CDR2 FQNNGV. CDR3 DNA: TGTGCCAGCAGCTTAGAGGGGGCAGGACCCTACGAGCAGTACTTC. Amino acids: CASSLEGAGPYEQYF.

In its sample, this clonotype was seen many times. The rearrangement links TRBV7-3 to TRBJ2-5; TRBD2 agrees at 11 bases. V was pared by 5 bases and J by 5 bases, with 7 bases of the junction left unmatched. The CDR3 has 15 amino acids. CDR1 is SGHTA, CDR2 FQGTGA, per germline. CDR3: CASSHTGTSGETQYF. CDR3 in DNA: TGTGCCAGCAGCCACACCGGGACTAGCGGTGAGACCCAGTACTTC.

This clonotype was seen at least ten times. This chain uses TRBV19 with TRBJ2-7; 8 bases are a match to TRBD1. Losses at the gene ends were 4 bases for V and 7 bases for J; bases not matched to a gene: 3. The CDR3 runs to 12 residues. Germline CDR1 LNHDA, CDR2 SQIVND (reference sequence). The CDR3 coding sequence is TGTGCCAGTAGTAACGGACAGGGAGAGCAGTACTTC. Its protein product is CASSNGQGEQYF.

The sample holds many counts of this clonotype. In DNA form, the CDR3 reads TGTGCCAGCAGTCCTTATGAGGGTTGGACTGAAGCTTTCTTT. It specifies CASSPYEGWTEAFF. The rearrangement joins TRBV12-3 or TRBV12-4 to TRBJ1-1; D unclear. V was clipped by 5 bases and J by 5 bases, with 15 bases between them. The CDR3 is 14 residues long.

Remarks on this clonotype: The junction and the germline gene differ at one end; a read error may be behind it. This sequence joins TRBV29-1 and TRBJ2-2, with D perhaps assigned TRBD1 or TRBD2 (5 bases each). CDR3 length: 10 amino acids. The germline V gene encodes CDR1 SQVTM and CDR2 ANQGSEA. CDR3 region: CSRLVGELCF. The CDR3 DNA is TGCAGCCGCTTGGTGGGGGAGCTGTGTTTT.

The CDR3 DNA sequence: TGTGCCAGCAGTGGGGCCCCCCTCACAGATACGCAGTATTTT. It is translated as CASSGAPLTDTQYF. The gene calls are TRBV28 and TRBJ2-3, with a tentative D call TRBD1 (5 bases). Germline CDR1 is MDHEN and CDR2 is SYDVKM. The V end lost 5 bases, the J end lost 2 bases, and 11 bases lay between the germline ends. The CDR3 has 14 amino acids.

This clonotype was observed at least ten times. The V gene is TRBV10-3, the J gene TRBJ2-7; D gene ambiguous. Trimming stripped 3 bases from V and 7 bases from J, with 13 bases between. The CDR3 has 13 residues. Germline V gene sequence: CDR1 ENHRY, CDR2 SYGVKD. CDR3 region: CAISESLVNEQYF. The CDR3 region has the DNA TGTGCCATCAGTGAAAGTTTGGTTAATGAGCAGTACTTC.

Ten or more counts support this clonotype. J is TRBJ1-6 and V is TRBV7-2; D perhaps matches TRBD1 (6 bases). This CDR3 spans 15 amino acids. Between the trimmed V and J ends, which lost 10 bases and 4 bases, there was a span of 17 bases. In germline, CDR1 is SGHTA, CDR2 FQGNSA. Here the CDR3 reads CATGGLGQYNSPLHF. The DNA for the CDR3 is TGTGCCACCGGAGGACTCGGACAGTATAATTCACCCCTCCACTTT.

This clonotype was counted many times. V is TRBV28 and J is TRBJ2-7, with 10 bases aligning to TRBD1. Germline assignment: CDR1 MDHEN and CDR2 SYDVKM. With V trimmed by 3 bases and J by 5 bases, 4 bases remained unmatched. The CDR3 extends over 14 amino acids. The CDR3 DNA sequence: TGTGCCAGCAGTTTCGACAGGGGGCACGACGAGCAGTACTTC. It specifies CASSFDRGHDEQYF.

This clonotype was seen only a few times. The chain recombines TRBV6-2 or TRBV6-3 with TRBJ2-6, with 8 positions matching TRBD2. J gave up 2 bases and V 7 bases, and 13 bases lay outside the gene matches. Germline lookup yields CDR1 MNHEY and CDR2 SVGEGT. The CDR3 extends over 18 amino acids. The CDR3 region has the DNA TGTGCCAGCACGGAACCCAGCGGGAGATTGGCTGGGGCCAACGTCCTGACTTTC. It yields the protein CASTEPSGRLAGANVLTF.

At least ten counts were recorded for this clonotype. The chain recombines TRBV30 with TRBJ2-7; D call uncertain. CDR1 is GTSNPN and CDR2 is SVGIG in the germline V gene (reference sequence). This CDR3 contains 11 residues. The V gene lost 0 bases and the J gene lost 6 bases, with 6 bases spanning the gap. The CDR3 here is CAWSVWGEQYF. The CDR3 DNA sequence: TGTGCCTGGAGTGTATGGGGCGAGCAGTACTTC.

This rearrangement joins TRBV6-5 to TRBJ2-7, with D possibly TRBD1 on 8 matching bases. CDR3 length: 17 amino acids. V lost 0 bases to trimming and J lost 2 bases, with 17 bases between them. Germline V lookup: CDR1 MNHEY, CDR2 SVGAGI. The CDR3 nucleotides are TGTGCCAGCAGTTACTCGCGGACAGGGAGGGTAACCTACGAGCAGTACTTC. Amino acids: CASSYSRTGRVTYEQYF.

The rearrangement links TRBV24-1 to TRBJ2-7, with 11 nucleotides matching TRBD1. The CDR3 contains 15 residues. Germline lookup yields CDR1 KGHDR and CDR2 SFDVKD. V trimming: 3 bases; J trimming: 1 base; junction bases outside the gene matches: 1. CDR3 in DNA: TGTGCCACCAGTGATGGGACAGGGGGTTCCTACGAGCAGTACTTC. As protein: CATSDGTGGSYEQYF.

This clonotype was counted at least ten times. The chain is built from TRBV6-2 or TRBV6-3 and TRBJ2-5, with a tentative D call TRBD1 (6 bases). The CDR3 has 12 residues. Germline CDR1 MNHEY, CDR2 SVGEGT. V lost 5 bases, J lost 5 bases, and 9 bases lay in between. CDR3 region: CASSPTGETQYF. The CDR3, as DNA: TGTGCCAGCAGTCCTACAGGGGAGACCCAGTACTTC.

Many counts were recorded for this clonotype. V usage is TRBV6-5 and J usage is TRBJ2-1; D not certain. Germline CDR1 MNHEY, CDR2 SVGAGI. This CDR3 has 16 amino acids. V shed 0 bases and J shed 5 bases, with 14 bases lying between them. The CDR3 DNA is TGTGCCAGCAGTTACTCAAAGCTCGTTCGTGACAATGAGCAGTTCTTC. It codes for CASSYSKLVRDNEQFF.

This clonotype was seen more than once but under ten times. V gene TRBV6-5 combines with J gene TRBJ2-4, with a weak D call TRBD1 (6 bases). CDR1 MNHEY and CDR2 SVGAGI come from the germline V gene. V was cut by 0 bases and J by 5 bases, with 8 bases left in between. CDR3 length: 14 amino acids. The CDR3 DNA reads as TGTGCCAGCAGTTACTCGGGGGCCGAAAACATTCAGTACTTC. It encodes CASSYSGAENIQYF.

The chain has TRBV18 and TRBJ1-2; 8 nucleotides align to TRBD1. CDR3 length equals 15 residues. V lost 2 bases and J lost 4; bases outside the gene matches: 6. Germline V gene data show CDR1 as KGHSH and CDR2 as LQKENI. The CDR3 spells CASSPAGQVAYGYTF. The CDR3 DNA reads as TGTGCCAGCTCACCAGCGGGACAGGTAGCCTATGGCTACACCTTC.

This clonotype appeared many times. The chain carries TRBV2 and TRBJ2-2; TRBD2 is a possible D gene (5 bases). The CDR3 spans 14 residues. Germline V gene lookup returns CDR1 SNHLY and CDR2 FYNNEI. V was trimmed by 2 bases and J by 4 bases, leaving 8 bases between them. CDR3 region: CASSEQRTTGELFF. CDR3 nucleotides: TGTGCCAGCAGTGAACAGCGGACCACCGGGGAGCTGTTTTTT.